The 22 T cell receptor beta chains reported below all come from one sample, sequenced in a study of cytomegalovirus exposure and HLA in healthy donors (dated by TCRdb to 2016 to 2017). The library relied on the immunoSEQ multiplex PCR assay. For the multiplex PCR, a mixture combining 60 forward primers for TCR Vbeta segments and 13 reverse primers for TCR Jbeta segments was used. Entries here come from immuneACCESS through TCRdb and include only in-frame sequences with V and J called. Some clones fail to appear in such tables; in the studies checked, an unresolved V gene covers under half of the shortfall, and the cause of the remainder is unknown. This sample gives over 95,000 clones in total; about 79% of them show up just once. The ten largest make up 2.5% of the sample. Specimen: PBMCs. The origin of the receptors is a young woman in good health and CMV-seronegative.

The CDR3 sequence is CASSITHLAKDYGYTF. CDR3 coding DNA: TGTGCCAGTAGTATCACACATCTGGCAAAAGACTATGGCTACACCTTC. V is TRBV19 and J is TRBJ1-2, with D uncertain. The CDR3 length is 16 residues. Germline V lookup: CDR1 LNHDA, CDR2 SQIVND (reference sequence). Trimming took off 3 bases at V and 3 bases at J, with 17 bases between the two ends.

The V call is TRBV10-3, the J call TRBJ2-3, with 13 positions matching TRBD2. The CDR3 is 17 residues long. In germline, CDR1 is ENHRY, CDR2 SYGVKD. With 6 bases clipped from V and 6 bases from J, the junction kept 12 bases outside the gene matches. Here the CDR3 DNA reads TGTGCCATCAGGGAATCACTAGCGGGAGGGCCGGAGGATACGCAGTATTTT. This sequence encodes CAIRESLAGGPEDTQYF.

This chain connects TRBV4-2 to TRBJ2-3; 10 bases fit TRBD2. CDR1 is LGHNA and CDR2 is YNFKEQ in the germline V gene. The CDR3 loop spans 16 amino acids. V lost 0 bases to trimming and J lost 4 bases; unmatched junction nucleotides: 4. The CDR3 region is CASSQELAGAADTQYF. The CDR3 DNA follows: TGTGCCAGCAGCCAAGAGCTAGCGGGAGCCGCAGATACGCAGTATTTT.

The CDR3 nucleotides are TGCGCCAGCAGCCCCGGGACAGGGTCCCTAGCTAACTATGGCTACACCTTC. This translates into CASSPGTGSLANYGYTF. The chain is built from TRBV5-1 and TRBJ1-2; 9 nucleotides line up with TRBD1. J gave up 0 bases and V 4 bases, and 10 bases lay outside the gene matches. The CDR3 is made up of 17 amino acids. Germline lookup yields CDR1 SGHRS and CDR2 YFSETQ.

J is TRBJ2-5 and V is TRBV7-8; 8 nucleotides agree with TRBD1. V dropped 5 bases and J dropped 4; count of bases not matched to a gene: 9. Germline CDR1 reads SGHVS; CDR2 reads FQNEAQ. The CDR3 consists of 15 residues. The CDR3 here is CASSADLTGGETQYF. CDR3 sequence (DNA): TGTGCCAGCAGCGCAGACTTAACAGGGGGAGAGACCCAGTACTTC.

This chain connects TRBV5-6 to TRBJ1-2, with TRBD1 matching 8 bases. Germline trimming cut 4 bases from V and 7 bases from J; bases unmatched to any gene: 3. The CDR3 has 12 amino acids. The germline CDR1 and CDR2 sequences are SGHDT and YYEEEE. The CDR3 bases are TGTGCCAGCAGCGGACAGGGTTTTGGCTACACCTTC. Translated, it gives CASSGQGFGYTF.

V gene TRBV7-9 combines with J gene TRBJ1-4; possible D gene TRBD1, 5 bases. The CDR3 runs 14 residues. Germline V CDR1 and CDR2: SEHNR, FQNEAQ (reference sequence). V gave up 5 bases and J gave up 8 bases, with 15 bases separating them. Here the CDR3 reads CASSRGGMLEKLFF. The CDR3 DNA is TGTGCCAGCAGCCGCGGGGGTATGTTGGAAAAACTGTTTTTT.

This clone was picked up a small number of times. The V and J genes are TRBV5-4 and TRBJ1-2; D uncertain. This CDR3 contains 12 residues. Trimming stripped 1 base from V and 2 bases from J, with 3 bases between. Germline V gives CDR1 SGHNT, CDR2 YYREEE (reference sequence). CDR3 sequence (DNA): TGTGCCAGCAGCTTGCCGAACTATGGCTACACCTTC. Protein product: CASSLPNYGYTF.

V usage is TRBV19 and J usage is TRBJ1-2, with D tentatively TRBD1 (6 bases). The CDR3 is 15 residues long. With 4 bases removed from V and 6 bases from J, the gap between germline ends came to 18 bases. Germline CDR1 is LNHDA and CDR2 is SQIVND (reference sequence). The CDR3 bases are TGTGCCAGTAGTACCCGGGACATCGACGCCAATGGCTACACCTTC. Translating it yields CASSTRDIDANGYTF. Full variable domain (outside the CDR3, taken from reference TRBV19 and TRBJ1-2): DGGITQSPKYLFRKEGQNVTLSCEQNLNHDAMYWYRQDPGQGLRLIYYSQIVNDFQKGDIAEGYSVSREKKESFPLTVTSAQKNPTAFYLCASSTRDIDANGYTFGSGTRLTVV.

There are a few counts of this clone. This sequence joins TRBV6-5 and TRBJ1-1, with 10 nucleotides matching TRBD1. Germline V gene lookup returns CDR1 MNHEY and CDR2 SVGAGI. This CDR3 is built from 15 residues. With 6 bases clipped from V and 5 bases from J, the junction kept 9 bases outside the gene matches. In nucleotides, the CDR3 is TGTGCCAGCAGGCCCGGGGGGACAGGGGAAACTGAAGCTTTCTTT. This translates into CASRPGGTGETEAFF.

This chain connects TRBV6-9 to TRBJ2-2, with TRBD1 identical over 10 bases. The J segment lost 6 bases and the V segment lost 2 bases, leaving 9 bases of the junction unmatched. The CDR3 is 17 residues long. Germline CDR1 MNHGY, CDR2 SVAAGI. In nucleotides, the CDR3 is TGTGCCAGCAGTTATACGACAGGGGGCAACCCACCCGGGGAGCTGTTTTTT. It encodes CASSYTTGGNPPGELFF.

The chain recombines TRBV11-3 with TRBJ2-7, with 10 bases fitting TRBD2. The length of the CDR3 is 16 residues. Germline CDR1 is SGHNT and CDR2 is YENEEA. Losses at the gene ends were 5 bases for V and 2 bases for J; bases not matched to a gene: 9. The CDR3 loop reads CASSPTSGIRTYEQYF. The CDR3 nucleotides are TGTGCCAGCAGCCCTACTAGCGGGATAAGGACCTACGAGCAGTACTTC. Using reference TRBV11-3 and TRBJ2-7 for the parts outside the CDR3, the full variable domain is EAGVVQSPRYKIIEKKQPVAFWCNPISGHNTLYWYLQNLGQGPELLIRYENEEAVDDSQLPKDRFSAERLKGVDSTLKIQPAELGDSAVYLCASSPTSGIRTYEQYFGPGTRLTVT.

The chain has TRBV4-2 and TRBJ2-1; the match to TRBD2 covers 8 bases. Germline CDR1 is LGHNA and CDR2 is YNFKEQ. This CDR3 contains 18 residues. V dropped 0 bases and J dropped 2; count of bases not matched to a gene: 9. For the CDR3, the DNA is TGTGCCAGCAGCCAAGATTCAGCGGGGGTGATAACCTACAATGAGCAGTTCTTC. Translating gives CASSQDSAGVITYNEQFF.

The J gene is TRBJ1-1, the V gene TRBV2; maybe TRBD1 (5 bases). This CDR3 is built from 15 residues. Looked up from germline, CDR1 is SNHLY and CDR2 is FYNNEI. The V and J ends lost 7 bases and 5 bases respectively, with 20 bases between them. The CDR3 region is CASNSRLPRDTEAFF. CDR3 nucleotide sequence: TGTGCCAGCAATTCTCGTCTTCCCAGGGATACTGAAGCTTTCTTT.

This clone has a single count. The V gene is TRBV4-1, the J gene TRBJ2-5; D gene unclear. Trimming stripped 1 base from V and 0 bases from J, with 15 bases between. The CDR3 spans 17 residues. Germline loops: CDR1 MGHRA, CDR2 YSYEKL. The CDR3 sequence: CASSQGVALSYQETQYF. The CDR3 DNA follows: TGCGCCAGCAGCCAAGGCGTCGCTCTCTCGTACCAAGAGACCCAGTACTTC.

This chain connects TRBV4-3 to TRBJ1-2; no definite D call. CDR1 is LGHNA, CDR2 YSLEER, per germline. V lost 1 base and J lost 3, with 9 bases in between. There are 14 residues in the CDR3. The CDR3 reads CASSQALTDYGYTF. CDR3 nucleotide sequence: TGCGCCAGCAGCCAAGCGCTAACGGACTATGGCTACACCTTC.

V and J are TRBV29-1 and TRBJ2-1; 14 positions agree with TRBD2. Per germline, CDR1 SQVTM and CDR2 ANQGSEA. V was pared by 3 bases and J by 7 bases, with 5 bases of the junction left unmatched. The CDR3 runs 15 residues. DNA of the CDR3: TGCAGCGTTGAGGGACTAGCGGGAGAGCGAAATGAGCAGTTCTTC. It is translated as CSVEGLAGERNEQFF.

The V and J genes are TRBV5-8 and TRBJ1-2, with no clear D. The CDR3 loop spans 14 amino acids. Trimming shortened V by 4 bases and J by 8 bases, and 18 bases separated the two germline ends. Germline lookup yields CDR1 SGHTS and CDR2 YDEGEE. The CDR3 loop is CASSPPTLLGGYTF. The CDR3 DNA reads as TGTGCCAGCAGCCCCCCTACACTTCTGGGCGGCTACACCTTC.

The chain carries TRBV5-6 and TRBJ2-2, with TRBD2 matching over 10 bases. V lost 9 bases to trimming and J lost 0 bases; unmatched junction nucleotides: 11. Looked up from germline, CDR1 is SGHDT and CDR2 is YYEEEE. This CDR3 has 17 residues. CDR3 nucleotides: TGTGCCACCCCTGGGGCTAGCGGGGGCCCGAACACCGGGGAGCTGTTTTTT. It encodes CATPGASGGPNTGELFF.

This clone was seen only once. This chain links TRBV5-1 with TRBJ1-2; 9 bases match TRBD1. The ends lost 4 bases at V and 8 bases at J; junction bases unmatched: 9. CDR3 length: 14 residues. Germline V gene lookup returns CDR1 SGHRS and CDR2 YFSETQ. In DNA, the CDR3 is TGCGCCAGCAGCCTTCGACAGGGGGGAAGCGGCTACACCTTC. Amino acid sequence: CASSLRQGGSGYTF.

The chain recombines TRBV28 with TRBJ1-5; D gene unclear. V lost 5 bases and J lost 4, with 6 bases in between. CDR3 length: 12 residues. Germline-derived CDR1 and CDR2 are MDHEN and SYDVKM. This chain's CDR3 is CASSVTNQPQHF. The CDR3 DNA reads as TGTGCCAGCAGTGTTACAAATCAGCCCCAGCATTTT. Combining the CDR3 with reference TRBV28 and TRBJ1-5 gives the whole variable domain DVKVTQSSRYLVKRTGEKVFLECVQDMDHENMFWYRQDPGLGLRLIYFSYDVKMKEKGDIPEGYSVSREKKERFSLILESASTNQTSMYLCASSVTNQPQHFGDGTRLSIL.

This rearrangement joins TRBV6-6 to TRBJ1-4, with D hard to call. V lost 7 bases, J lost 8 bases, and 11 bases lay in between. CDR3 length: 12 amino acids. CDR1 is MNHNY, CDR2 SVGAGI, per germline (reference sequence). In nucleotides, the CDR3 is TGTGCCAGCACCCGGCCCGGGGAAAAACTGTTTTTT. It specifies CASTRPGEKLFF.